Detailed here is one T cell receptor (beta chain). Its target is unknown. Germline V gene lookup returns CDR1 ENHRY and CDR2 SYGVKD. There are 14 residues in the CDR3. V gave up 3 bases and J gave up 1 base, with 9 bases separating them. This sample was taken from a study of PD-1 blockade in classical Hodgkin lymphoma. Study overall: Nivolumab dosing for patients was 3 mg/kg, administered intravenously every 2 weeks.

Profiling relied on immunoSEQ multiplex PCR, and the TCRdb table lists in-frame clones only, not all of them. The sample records around 91,000 clones, 81% being singletons. Study-level results: Patients with an early start, nivolumab under 1 year after ASCT, were excluded. Reported findings placed baseline TCR diversity lower in newly diagnosed patients (compared with healthy donors).

Every patient was affected by relapse after autologous stem cell transplantation, while exposure to brentuximab vedotin was not uniform. The chain couples TRBV10-3 to TRBJ1-1, with D unresolved. The sequenced sample was peripheral blood mononuclear cells (PBMCs), obtained before the second cycle of nivolumab. The receptor was isolated from a human donor with classical Hodgkin lymphoma. This chain's CDR3 is CAISDLGRNTEAFF. CDR3 DNA sequence: TGTGCCATCAGTGACCTCGGACGGAACACTGAAGCTTTCTTT.